This T cell receptor beta chain appears in the sequencing data of a study of blood T cell repertoires in COVID-19. Study as a whole: Some COVID-19 samples were acute and others convalescent; all came from the United States, Italy and Spain. The cDNA or gDNA used as material had been derived from T cells, B-cell-depleted T cells, or PBMCs.

Profiled with immunoSEQ multiplex PCR; TCRdb holds only in-frame clones, not every one. The sample consists of about 430,000 clones, 80% to 90% of them appearing once. CDR3 length: 13 amino acids. The V gene lost 6 bases and the J gene lost 3 bases, with 9 bases spanning the gap. Participant-given clinical history determined each cohort assignment. This clonotype originated in a young man who had recovered from COVID-19. The chain employs TRBV12-3 or TRBV12-4 and TRBJ1-3; no firm D call. Material for sequencing was PBMCs or T cells enriched from blood (not recorded which). CDR3 in amino acids: CASRKDYGNTIYF. CDR3 DNA sequence: TGTGCCAGCAGGAAGGACTATGGAAACACCATATATTTT.